The table lists the clone carrying this T cell receptor beta chain with a few counts. Its target is unknown. This entry is derived from a study of human T cells and chemical hapten exposure. Study background: Per-sample TCR yield variability stemmed mainly from small pooled library volume differences. Study results and limitations: TCRs above 1 in 1000 frequency stayed constant with DPC sensitization.

Indicated time point: healthy volunteer bleed at 2 weeks. Before extraction, the whole blood was not fractionated, and total RNA was taken from it. Germline CDR1 MGHRA, CDR2 YSYEKL. This CDR3 has 16 amino acids. V was clipped by 1 base and J by 4 bases; unmatched bases: 6. Each cDNA molecule in the library carried unique molecular identifiers. TCRdb called the RACE reads again in MiXCR, with one record for every CDR3 protein. The data hold 85,000 to 95,000 distinct CDR3 sequences, with about 8.8% observed a single time. The chain uses TRBV4-1 and TRBJ2-3; 9 bases fit TRBD2. The sequencing sample was made of whole blood. The TCR originated in a female donor in good health. Some clones in this sample may be carry-over from other donors' samples. As DNA, the CDR3 is TGCGCCAGCAGCCAAGGTCCGGCGGGAGGGCCAGATACGCAGTATTTT. Its translation is CASSQGPAGGPDTQYF.